These T cell receptor beta chains were read from a single sample in a study of T cell repertoires in cytomegalovirus infection. TCRdb itself ran the reads through MiXCR, one entry per CDR3 protein. In the table there are fewer than 550,000 distinct CDR3 sequences, about 11% of which are singletons. The sequenced material came from PBMCs. The receptors come from a human donor in good health (CMV status not recorded). Some clones in this sample may be carry-over from other donors' samples. CDR3s include the opening cysteine and the closing phenylalanine or tryptophan. A D gene is named only where the DNA matches it firmly. The size entry is marked missing in some rows and otherwise reads once, few, many or a size class.

TRBV5-1	TRBJ2-3	TRBD2	few	TGCGCCAGCAGCTTGGCCGGGACTAGCGGGGTCCCACACACAGATACGCAGTATTTT	CASSLAGTSGVPHTDTQYF
TRBV4-1	TRBJ2-1	TRBD2	-	TGTGCCAGCAGCCAACCGGGACTAGCCGTTTCCTACAATGAGCAGTTCTTC	CASSQPGLAVSYNEQFF
TRBV7-8	TRBJ2-6	TRBD2	many	TGTGCCAGCGCCCCGGGGAGCGGGGGCTCTGGGGCCAACGTCCTGACTTTC	CASAPGSGGSGANVLTF
TRBV3-1	TRBJ2-7	-	few	TGTGCCAGCAGCCAAGACCCCGGTGAGCAGTACTTC	CASSQDPGEQYF
TRBV7-8	TRBJ1-2	TRBD1	many	TGTGCCAGCAGCTTAGAAACGGGACAGGGGGCAGGAGGCTACACCTTC	CASSLETGQGAGGYTF
TRBV6-6	TRBJ1-2	TRBD1	-	TGTGCCAGCAGTTGGGCCGCGGGACAGGGGGCGGAGGGCTACACCTTC	CASSWAAGQGAEGYTF
TRBV5-5	TRBJ2-1	-	many	TGTGCCAGCAGCTTGTCTGGAGTCTCCTACAATGAGCAGTTCTTC	CASSLSGVSYNEQFF
TRBV12-3/TRBV12-4	TRBJ2-1	-	many	TGTGCCAGCAGGAACAGGTTTAAGGTTCCCCTGGATGAGCAGTTCTTC	CASRNRFKVPLDEQFF
TRBV5-6	TRBJ1-1	-	few	TGTGCCAGCAGCCGTTGGCGGGAGAACACTGAAGCTTTCTTT	CASSRWRENTEAFF
TRBV12-3/TRBV12-4	TRBJ2-2	TRBD1	many	TGTGCCAGCAGCGGACAGGGGACGACCGGGGAGCTGTTTTTT	CASSGQGTTGELFF
TRBV7-2	TRBJ1-3	-	many	TGTGCCAGCAGCTTAGATGGGACATTGGACACCATATATTTT	CASSLDGTLDTIYF
TRBV5-1	TRBJ1-5	-	few	TGCGCCAGCAGCTTGATATGGGGCAGAGATCAGCCCCAGCATTTT	CASSLIWGRDQPQHF
TRBV6-1	TRBJ1-1	-	many	TGTGCCAGCACCGCGCGGGCGGGGGCGGAGAACACTGAAGCTTTCTTT	CASTARAGAENTEAFF
TRBV11-3	TRBJ2-2	TRBD1	many	TGTGCCAGCAGCCAGGGGGCCCTGAACACCGGGGAGCTGTTTTTT	CASSQGALNTGELFF
TRBV19	TRBJ1-1	TRBD1	-	TGTGCCAGTAGTTCCCGCCCGCCCAGGGGGCATACTGAAGCTTTCTTT	CASSSRPPRGHTEAFF
TRBV29-1	TRBJ2-1	TRBD2	-	TGCAGCGTTGACGCGGGAGGGAAAGCCAATGAGCAGTTCTTC	CSVDAGGKANEQFF
TRBV20-1	TRBJ1-2	-	-	TGCAGTGCTAGAGATCGGCAGGTGGAGGCTGGCTACACCTTC	CSARDRQVEAGYTF
TRBV9	TRBJ1-6	-	-	TGTGCCAGCAGCGATTACGCTTCACCCCTCCACTTT	CASSDYASPLHF
TRBV14	TRBJ2-5	-	many	TGTGCCAGCAGCCAAAACCAAGAGACCCAGTACTTC	CASSQNQETQYF
TRBV2	TRBJ1-2	TRBD1	many	TGTGCCAGCTTCCTCCAGGGGGCCTACACCTTC	CASFLQGAYTF
TRBV7-9	TRBJ2-1	TRBD2	-	TGTGCCAGCAGCCCTCTATGGAAGCGGGAGTACAATGAGCAGTTCTTC	CASSPLWKREYNEQFF
TRBV30	TRBJ1-5	-	-	TGTGCCTGGAGTTCCCTTGACAGGAATCAGCCCCAGCATTTT	CAWSSLDRNQPQHF
TRBV6-1	TRBJ2-4	-	many	TGTGCCAGCAGGGCAGGGACCCTTCAGTACTTC	CASRAGTLQYF
TRBV11-2	TRBJ2-1	-	many	TGTGCCAGCGCTGACAGCGCCAATGAGCAGTTCTTC	CASADSANEQFF